This T cell receptor (beta chain) derives from a study of technical replicates of blood from several donors. TCRdb's table, derived via immunoSEQ multiplex PCR, lists solely in-frame clones and lacks some. This sample yields 98,000 or so clones, of which 95% are seen a single time; 0.2% to 0.25% belongs to the top ten. This clone was recorded only once. This sequence originates from a human donor in good health. The specimen was T cells isolated from PBMCs.

For the CDR3, the DNA is TGCGCCAGCAGTGAAATTCCCATCGGTGGGGAGCTGTTTTTT. Its protein product is CASSEIPIGGELFF. This rearrangement joins TRBV10-1 to TRBJ2-2; D is undetermined. This CDR3 has 14 residues. Germline-derived CDR1 and CDR2 are WNHNN and SYGVQD (reference sequence). With 3 bases removed from V and 8 bases from J, the gap between germline ends came to 13 bases.